This T cell receptor beta chain was observed in a study of T cell repertoires in cytomegalovirus infection. Per germline, CDR1 SGHNT and CDR2 YYREEE (reference sequence). V was cut by 9 bases and J by 0 bases, with 20 bases left in between. CDR3 length: 16 amino acids. TCRdb passed the reads through MiXCR, listing each CDR3 protein once. The sample contains about 530,000 distinct CDR3 sequences, 26% of which appear only once. The sequenced sample was PBMCs. This sequence originates from a human donor in good health (CMV status not recorded). Some clones in this sample may be carry-over from other donors' samples. The chain couples TRBV5-4 to TRBJ2-3; D is possibly TRBD1 or TRBD2 (5 bases each). The CDR3 loop reads CATRKIGAVSTDTQYF. DNA of the CDR3: TGTGCCACCAGAAAAATCGGGGCAGTTAGCACAGATACGCAGTATTTT.